This T cell receptor (beta chain) was recovered during a study of CD8+CD57+ T cells in acquired aplastic anemia. The CDR3 loop spans 17 amino acids. After removal of 5 bases from V and 6 bases from J, the junction contained 18 bases not matched to a gene. The germline V gene encodes CDR1 SGHTA and CDR2 FQGNSA. All sequencing subjects had displayed CD8+CD57+ cell expansion on flow cytometry. Genomic DNA acted as the template from which TCR beta VDJ combination and CDR3 sequence profiling were carried out. TCRdb fed the reads into MiXCR, producing one record per CDR3 protein. The data contain approximately 130,000 distinct CDR3 sequences, almost 40% of them singletons.

The chain is built from TRBV7-2 and TRBJ1-1, with 7 bases aligning to TRBD1. This TCR was sampled from a human donor with aplastic anemia. Sequencing was carried out using sorted CD4+, CD8+, or CD8+CD57+ T cells (not recorded which) from PBMCs. The CDR3 is CASSHGRRQGRFAEAFF. The CDR3 nucleotides are TGTGCCAGCAGCCATGGGAGGCGACAGGGAAGGTTCGCTGAAGCTTTCTTT.